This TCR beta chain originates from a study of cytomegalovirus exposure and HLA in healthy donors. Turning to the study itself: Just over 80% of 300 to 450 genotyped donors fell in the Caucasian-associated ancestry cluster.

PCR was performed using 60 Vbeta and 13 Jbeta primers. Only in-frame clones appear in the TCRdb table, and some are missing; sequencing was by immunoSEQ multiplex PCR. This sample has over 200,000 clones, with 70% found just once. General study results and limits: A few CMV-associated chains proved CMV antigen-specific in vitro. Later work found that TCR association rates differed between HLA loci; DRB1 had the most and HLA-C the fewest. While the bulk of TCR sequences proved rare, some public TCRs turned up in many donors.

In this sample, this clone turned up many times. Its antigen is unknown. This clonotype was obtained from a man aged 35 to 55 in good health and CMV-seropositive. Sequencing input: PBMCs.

CDR3 protein: CASSFLSTSGNEQFF. The CDR3 nucleotides are TGTGCCAGCAGTTTCCTTTCGACTAGCGGGAATGAGCAGTTCTTC. The rearrangement links TRBV6-1 to TRBJ2-1; 10 bases map to TRBD2. Germline V gene lookup returns CDR1 MNHNS and CDR2 SASEGT. V gave up 5 bases and J gave up 7 bases; unmatched junction bases: 8. CDR3 length equals 15 residues.